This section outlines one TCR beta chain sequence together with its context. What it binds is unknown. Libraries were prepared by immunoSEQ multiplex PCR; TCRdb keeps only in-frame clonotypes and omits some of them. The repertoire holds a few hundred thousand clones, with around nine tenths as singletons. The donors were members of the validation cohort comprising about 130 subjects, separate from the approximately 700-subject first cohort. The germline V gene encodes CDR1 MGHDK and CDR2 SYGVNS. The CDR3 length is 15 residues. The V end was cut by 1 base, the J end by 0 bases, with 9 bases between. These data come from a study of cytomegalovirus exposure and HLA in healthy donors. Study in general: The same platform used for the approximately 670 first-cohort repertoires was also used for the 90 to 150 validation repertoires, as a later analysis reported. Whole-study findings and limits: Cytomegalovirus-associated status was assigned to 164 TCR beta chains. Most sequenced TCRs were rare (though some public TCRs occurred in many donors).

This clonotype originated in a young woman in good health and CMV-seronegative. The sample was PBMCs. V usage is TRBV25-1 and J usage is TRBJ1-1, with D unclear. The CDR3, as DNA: TGTGCCAGCAGTGAATCTCTTATTGTGAACACTGAAGCTTTCTTT. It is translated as CASSESLIVNTEAFF.